The 7 T cell receptor beta chains below all came from one sample that was sequenced in a study of PD-1 blockade in classical Hodgkin lymphoma. Every patient was affected by relapse after autologous stem cell transplantation, while exposure to brentuximab vedotin was not uniform. Clones were read by immunoSEQ multiplex PCR, and TCRdb kept only the in-frame ones, dropping some. Here the sample spans about 100,000 clones, roughly nine tenths being singletons. Sequenced here: peripheral blood mononuclear cells (PBMCs), sampled before the second cycle of nivolumab. Receptors originate from a human donor with classical Hodgkin lymphoma.

This sequence joins TRBV5-1 and TRBJ2-1; D gene uncertain. The germline gives CDR1 SGHRS, CDR2 YFSETQ. This CDR3 region has 16 residues. V was cut by 4 bases and J by 0 bases, with 14 bases left in between. This CDR3 reads CASSPESGGSYNEQFF. The CDR3 bases are TGCGCCAGCAGCCCCGAGAGTGGTGGCTCCTACAATGAGCAGTTCTTC.

This chain links TRBV28 with TRBJ2-1, with D unresolved. Between the trimmed V and J ends, which lost 6 bases and 4 bases, there was a span of 13 bases. The CDR3 spans 14 residues. Germline CDR1 reads MDHEN; CDR2 reads SYDVKM. The CDR3 is CASRPVDNYNEQFF. Written as DNA, the CDR3 is TGTGCCAGCAGACCCGTAGACAATTACAATGAGCAGTTCTTC.

The rearrangement uses TRBV2 and TRBJ2-2, with a possible D match to TRBD2 (6 bases). Germline CDR1 and CDR2: SNHLY and FYNNEI. Trimming cost V 6 bases and J 1 base, with 12 bases left between them. The CDR3 runs to 15 residues. Written as DNA, the CDR3 is TGTGCCAGCAGGGTGGCTAGCGTGAACACCGGGGAGCTGTTTTTT. Translating it yields CASRVASVNTGELFF.

V gene TRBV18 combines with J gene TRBJ2-1; D not certain. The V and J ends lost 0 bases and 9 bases respectively, with 9 bases between them. The CDR3 consists of 13 residues. The germline gives CDR1 KGHSH, CDR2 LQKENI. CDR3: CASSPPGLPEQFF. The CDR3 coding sequence is TGTGCCAGCTCACCACCGGGGTTACCTGAGCAGTTCTTC.

The genes are TRBV18 and TRBJ2-1, with TRBD1 matching over 7 bases. CDR3 length: 14 amino acids. Germline trimming cut 4 bases from V and 2 bases from J; bases unmatched to any gene: 2. Germline V lookup: CDR1 KGHSH, CDR2 LQKENI. CDR3 residues: CASSRTGAYNEQFF. CDR3 nucleotide sequence: TGTGCCAGCTCACGTACAGGGGCCTACAATGAGCAGTTCTTC. Filled out from reference TRBV18 and TRBJ2-1, the complete variable domain reads NAGVMQNPRHLVRRRGQEARLRCSPMKGHSHVYWYRQLPEEGLKFMVYLQKENIIDESGMPKERFSAEFPKEGPSILRIQQVVRGDSAAYFCASSRTGAYNEQFFGPGTRLTVL.

On this clone itself: At one end, the junction sequence differs from germline, possibly due to a read error. The CDR3 DNA is TGTGCCAGCAGCCAGGGGACAGGGACGGGGCAGCCCCAGCGTTTT. Protein sequence: CASSQGTGTGQPQRF. The rearrangement links TRBV9 to TRBJ1-5, with 9 bases that match TRBD1. The CDR3 runs to 15 residues. CDR1 is SGDLS and CDR2 is YYNGEE in the germline V gene. Using reference TRBV9 and TRBJ1-5 for the parts outside the CDR3, the full variable domain is DSGVTQTPKHLITATGQRVTLRCSPRSGDLSVYWYQQSLDQGLQFLIQYYNGEERAKGNILERFSAQQFPDLHSELNLSSLELGDSALYFCASSQGTGTGQPQRFGDGTRLSIL.

This chain links TRBV19 with TRBJ1-5, with D unresolved. Trimming removed 0 bases at V and 5 bases at J, with 8 bases between. This CDR3 has 14 amino acids. Germline loops: CDR1 LNHDA, CDR2 SQIVND (reference sequence). The CDR3 sequence: CASSIDLTDQPQHF. The CDR3 nucleotides are TGTGCCAGTAGTATAGATCTGACCGATCAGCCCCAGCATTTT.